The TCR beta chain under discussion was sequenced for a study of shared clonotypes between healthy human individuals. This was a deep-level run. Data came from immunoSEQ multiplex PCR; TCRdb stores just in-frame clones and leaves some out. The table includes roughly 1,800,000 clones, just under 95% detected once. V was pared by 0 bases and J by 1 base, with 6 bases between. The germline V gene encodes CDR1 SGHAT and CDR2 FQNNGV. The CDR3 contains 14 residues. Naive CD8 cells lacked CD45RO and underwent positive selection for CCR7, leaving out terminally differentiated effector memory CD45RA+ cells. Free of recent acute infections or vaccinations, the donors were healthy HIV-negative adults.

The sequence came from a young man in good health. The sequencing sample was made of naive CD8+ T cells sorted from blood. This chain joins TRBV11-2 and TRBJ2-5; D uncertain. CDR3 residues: CASSLDALQETQYF. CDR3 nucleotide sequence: TGTGCCAGCAGCTTAGATGCTCTCCAAGAGACCCAGTACTTC.